This T cell receptor beta chain was captured by sequencing in a study of T-cell memory formation after mild COVID-19. General study findings and limits: Later expanders leaned CD4+, whereas day 15 to 85 contracting clones were balanced CD4/CD8.

Trimming took 4 bases from V and 5 from J, leaving 8 bases between them. CDR3 length: 12 amino acids. Germline V gene sequence: CDR1 SGHRS, CDR2 YFSETQ. This clonotype is termed medium-sized. As yet, its antigen is unknown. TCRdb reanalysed the 5' RACE reads using MiXCR and keeps one entry per CDR3 protein. The sample records 130,000 to 150,000 distinct CDR3 sequences, 5.5% to 7% being singletons. The chain is built from TRBV5-1 and TRBJ2-3; unclear D gene. The clonotype originates from an adult woman who had mild COVID-19 (a few samples of this study predate the infection). Cell type and time point are not known. Sequenced material: PBMCs or a T cell subset sorted from them (not recorded which). The DNA of the CDR3 is TGCGCCAGCAGCACCAGAGAAGATACGCAGTATTTT. This codes for CASSTREDTQYF.